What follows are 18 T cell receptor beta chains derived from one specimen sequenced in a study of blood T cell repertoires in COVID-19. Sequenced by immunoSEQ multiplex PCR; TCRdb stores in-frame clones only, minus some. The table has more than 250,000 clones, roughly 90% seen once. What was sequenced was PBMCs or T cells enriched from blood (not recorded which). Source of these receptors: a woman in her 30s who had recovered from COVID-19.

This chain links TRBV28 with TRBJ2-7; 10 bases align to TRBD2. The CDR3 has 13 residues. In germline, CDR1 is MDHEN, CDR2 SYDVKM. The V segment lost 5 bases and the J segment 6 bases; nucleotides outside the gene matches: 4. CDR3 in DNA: TGTGCCAGCAGTAATTTAGCGGGAGGCGAGCAGTACTTC. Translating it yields CASSNLAGGEQYF.

CDR3: CASSWDSSYNEQFF. The CDR3 region has the DNA TGCGCCAGCAGCTGGGACAGCTCCTACAATGAGCAGTTCTTC. This chain connects TRBV5-1 to TRBJ2-1; TRBD1 matches 7 bases. CDR1 is SGHRS, CDR2 YFSETQ, per germline. The CDR3 is 14 amino acids. The V gene end was trimmed by 3 bases and the J gene end by 0 bases; junction bases not matched to a gene: 0.

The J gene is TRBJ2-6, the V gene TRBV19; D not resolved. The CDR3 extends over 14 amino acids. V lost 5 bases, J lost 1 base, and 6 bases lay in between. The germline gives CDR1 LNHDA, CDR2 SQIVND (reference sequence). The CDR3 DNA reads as TGTGCCAGTAGTGCGGCGTCTGGGGCCAACGTCCTGACTTTC. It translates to CASSAASGANVLTF.

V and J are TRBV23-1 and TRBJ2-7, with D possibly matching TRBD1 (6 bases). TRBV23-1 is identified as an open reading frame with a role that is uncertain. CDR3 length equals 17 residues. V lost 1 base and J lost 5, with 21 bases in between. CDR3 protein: CASSQWVLFRGVNEQYF. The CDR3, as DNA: TGCGCCAGCAGTCAATGGGTGCTGTTCAGGGGAGTCAACGAGCAGTACTTC.

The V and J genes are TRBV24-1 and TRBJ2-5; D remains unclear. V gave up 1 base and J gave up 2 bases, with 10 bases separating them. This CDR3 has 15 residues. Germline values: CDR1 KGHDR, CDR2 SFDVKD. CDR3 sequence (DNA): TGTGCCACCAGTGATTTCTGGGCAGATCAAGAGACCCAGTACTTC. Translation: CATSDFWADQETQYF.

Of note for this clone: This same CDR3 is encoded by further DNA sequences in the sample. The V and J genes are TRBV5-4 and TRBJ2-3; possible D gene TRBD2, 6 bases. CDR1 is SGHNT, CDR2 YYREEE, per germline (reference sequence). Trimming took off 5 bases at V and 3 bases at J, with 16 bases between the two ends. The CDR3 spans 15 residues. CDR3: CASSPPGALTDTQYF. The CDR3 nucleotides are TGTGCCAGCAGTCCGCCGGGAGCGCTGACAGATACGCAGTATTTT.

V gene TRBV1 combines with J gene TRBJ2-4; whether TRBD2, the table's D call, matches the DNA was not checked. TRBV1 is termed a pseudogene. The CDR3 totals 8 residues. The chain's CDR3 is CTSTVQYF. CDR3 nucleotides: TGCACCAGCACGGTTCAGTACTTC.

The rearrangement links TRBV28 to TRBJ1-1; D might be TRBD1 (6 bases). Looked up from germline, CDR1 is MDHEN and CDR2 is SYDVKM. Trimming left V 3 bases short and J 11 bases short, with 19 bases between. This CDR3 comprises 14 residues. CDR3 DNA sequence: TGTGCCAGCAGTTTCCGTCGGCAGGGGAGCCAGGCTTTCTTT. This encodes CASSFRRQGSQAFF.

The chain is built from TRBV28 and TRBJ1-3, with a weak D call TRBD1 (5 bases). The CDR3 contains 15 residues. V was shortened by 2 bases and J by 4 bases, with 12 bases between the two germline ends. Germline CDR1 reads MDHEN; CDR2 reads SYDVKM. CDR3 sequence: CASSLEGARGNTIYF. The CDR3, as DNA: TGTGCCAGCAGTTTAGAAGGGGCGCGCGGAAACACCATATATTTT.

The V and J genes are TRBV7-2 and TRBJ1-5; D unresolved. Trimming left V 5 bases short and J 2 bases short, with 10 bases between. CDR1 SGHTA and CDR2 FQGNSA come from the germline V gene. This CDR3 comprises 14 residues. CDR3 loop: CASSPTAGNQPQHF. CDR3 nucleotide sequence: TGTGCCAGCAGCCCGACTGCAGGCAATCAGCCCCAGCATTTT.

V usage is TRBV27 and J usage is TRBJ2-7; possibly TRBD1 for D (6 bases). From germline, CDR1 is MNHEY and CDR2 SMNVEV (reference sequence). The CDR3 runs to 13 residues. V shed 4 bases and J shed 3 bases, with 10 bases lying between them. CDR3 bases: TGTGCCAGCAGTTACAACAGGGACTACGAGCAGTACTTC. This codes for CASSYNRDYEQYF.

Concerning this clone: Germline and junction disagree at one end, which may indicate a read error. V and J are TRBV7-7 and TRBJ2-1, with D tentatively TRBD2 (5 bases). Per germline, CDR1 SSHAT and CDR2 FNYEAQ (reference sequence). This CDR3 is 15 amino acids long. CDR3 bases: TGTGCTAGCAGCCTAGACGGGGTGGCTCGGAATGAGCAGTTCTTC. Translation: CASSLDGVARNEQFF.

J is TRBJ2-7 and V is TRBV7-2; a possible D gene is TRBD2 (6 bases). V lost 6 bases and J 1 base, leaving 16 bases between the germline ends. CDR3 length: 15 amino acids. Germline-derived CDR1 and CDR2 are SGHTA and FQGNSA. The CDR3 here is CASSLRRGSSYEQYF. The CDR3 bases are TGTGCCAGCAGTTTACGGCGGGGTTCATCCTACGAGCAGTACTTC.

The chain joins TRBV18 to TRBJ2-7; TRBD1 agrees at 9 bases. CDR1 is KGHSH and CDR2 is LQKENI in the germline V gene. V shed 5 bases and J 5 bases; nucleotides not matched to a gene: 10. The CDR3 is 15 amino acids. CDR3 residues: CASSTSGTGIHEQYF. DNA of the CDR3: TGTGCCAGCTCAACGTCCGGGACAGGGATCCACGAGCAGTACTTC.

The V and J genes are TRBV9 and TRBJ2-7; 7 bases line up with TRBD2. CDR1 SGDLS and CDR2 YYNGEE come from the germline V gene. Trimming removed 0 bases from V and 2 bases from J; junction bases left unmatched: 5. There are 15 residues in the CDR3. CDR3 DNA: TGTGCCAGCAGCGTAGGGGGAGGGATTACCTACGAGCAGTACTTC. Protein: CASSVGGGITYEQYF.

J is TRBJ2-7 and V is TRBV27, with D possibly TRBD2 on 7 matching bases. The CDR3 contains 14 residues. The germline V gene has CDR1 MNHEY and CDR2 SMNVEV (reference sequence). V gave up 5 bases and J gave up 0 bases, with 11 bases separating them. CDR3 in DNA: TGTGCCAGCAGTCCAGGGGAGGGCTCCTACGAGCAGTACTTC. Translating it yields CASSPGEGSYEQYF.

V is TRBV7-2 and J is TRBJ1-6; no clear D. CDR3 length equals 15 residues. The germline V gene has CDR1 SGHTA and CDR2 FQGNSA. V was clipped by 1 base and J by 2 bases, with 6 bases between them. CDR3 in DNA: TGTGCCAGCAGCTTAGGGGCGCCCTATAATTCACCCCTCCACTTT. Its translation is CASSLGAPYNSPLHF.

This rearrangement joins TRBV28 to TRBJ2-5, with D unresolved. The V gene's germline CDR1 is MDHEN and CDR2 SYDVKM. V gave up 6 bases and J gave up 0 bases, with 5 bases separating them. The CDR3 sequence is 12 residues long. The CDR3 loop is CASSRDQETQYF. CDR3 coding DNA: TGTGCCAGCAGCCGGGACCAAGAGACCCAGTACTTC. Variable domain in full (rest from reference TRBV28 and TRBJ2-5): DVKVTQSSRYLVKRTGEKVFLECVQDMDHENMFWYRQDPGLGLRLIYFSYDVKMKEKGDIPEGYSVSREKKERFSLILESASTNQTSMYLCASSRDQETQYFGPGTRLLVL.